A single sample is the source of the 4 T cell receptor beta chains below, sequenced in a study of blood T cell repertoires in COVID-19. Clones were read by immunoSEQ multiplex PCR, and TCRdb kept only the in-frame ones, dropping some. This sample yields more than 200,000 clones, of which over 70% are seen a single time; approximately 8% belongs to the top ten. The sample taken for sequencing was peripheral blood. These receptors all come from a woman of 80 years or more with acute or convalescent COVID-19.

This clone was recorded a few times. The V and J genes are TRBV15 and TRBJ1-1; the D is unclear. Trimming removed 0 bases at V and 4 bases at J, with 12 bases between. This CDR3 is 15 amino acids long. Germline V gene lookup returns CDR1 LNHNV and CDR2 YYDKDF (reference sequence). As DNA, the CDR3 is TGTGCCACCAGCAGAGATGCGGCGGGATTCACTGAAGCTTTCTTT. Encoded protein: CATSRDAAGFTEAFF. Full variable domain (rest looked up from reference TRBV15 and TRBJ1-1): DAMVIQNPRYQVTQFGKPVTLSCSQTLNHNVMYWYQQKSSQAPKLLFHYYDKDFNNEADTPDNFQSRRPNTSFCFLDIRSPGLGDTAMYLCATSRDAAGFTEAFFGQGTRLTVV.

The chain links TRBV20-1 to TRBJ2-7; possibly TRBD2 for D (5 bases). CDR3 length: 11 amino acids. Germline values: CDR1 DFQATT, CDR2 SNEGSKA (reference sequence). Trimming cost V 5 bases and J 5 bases, with 10 bases left between them. The CDR3 DNA is TGCAGTGCTCGGGAATTGAACGAGCAGTACTTC. It yields the protein CSARELNEQYF.

The CDR3 DNA reads TGTGCCACCAGTGATCCCAGGGGGCCAGGAGAGACCCAGTACTTC. Amino acids: CATSDPRGPGETQYF. The chain employs TRBV24-1 and TRBJ2-5, with 8 bases lining up with TRBD1. This CDR3 is 15 amino acids long. Trimming removed 3 bases from V and 4 bases from J; junction bases left unmatched: 6. The germline V gene encodes CDR1 KGHDR and CDR2 SFDVKD.

The V call is TRBV29-1, the J call TRBJ1-1; no reliable D call. The germline gives CDR1 SQVTM, CDR2 ANQGSEA. The CDR3 contains 11 residues. Trimming cost V 4 bases and J 10 bases, with 13 bases left between them. In DNA, the CDR3 is TGCAGCGTTGGAGGGAAAGGTGGAGCTTTCTTT. Residues: CSVGGKGGAFF.